The next 13 T cell receptor beta chains were all read from a single sample in a study of T-cell memory formation after mild COVID-19 (dated by TCRdb to the early 2020s). Library creation used 5' RACE. TCRdb shows the sequencer as Illumina NovaSeq 6000. The raw public reads went through TCRdb reprocessing: fastp at Q25, MiXCR clone calling, in-frame beta chains kept. CDR3 protein sequences are deduplicated, and each keeps its most common genes and DNA. This sample is represented by hundreds of thousands of distinct CDR3 sequences; over 15% of them were singletons. The ten largest clones represent around 21% of the sample. Input material: PBMCs or a T cell subset sorted from them (not recorded which). The receptors were gathered from a man aged 18 to 29 who had mild COVID-19 (a few samples of this study predate the infection). The sample titles of this study are shuffled in the database, so cell type and time point are left out; the donor was told from shared clones.

This clonotype was counted only a few times. The chain carries TRBV7-2 and TRBJ2-7, with 7 nucleotides matching TRBD1. This CDR3 is 13 amino acids long. Per the germline V gene, CDR1 is SGHTA and CDR2 is FQGNSA. Losses at the gene ends were 4 bases for V and 5 bases for J; bases not matched to a gene: 5. CDR3 sequence reads: CASSWTGDDEQYV. The CDR3 bases are TGTGCCAGCAGCTGGACAGGAGACGACGAGCAGTACGTC.

A few counts support this clonotype. This sequence joins TRBV2 and TRBJ1-5, with 7 bases that match TRBD1. Per germline, CDR1 SNHLY and CDR2 FYNNEI. Trimming cost V 9 bases and J 4 bases; bases outside gene matches: 12. CDR3 length: 15 amino acids. CDR3 bases: TGTGCCAGTACTCCAGGGGGAATGGGGAATCAGCCCCAGCATTTT. This sequence encodes CASTPGGMGNQPQHF.

This clonotype showed up just a few times. The chain links TRBV19 to TRBJ2-3, with TRBD2 matching 9 bases. The trim removed 3 bases at V and 6 bases at J, leaving 10 bases unmatched. Germline assignment: CDR1 LNHDA and CDR2 SQIVND (reference sequence). The CDR3 has 16 amino acids. CDR3 in DNA: TGTGCCAGTAGTATCGGCAGCGGGGGGACCCCGGATACGCAGTATTTT. It translates to CASSIGSGGTPDTQYF.

In its sample, this clonotype was seen a few times. The DNA for the CDR3 is TGTGCCAGCAGCTTCGGACCGGCGAACTATGGCTACACCTTC. Residues: CASSFGPANYGYTF. The chain combines TRBV7-2 with TRBJ1-2; D is uncertain. V was trimmed by 3 bases and J by 2 bases, leaving 10 bases between them. The CDR3 totals 14 residues. Germline loops: CDR1 SGHTA, CDR2 FQGNSA.

This clonotype was counted between two and nine times. V and J are TRBV7-3 and TRBJ2-3; possible D gene TRBD2, 6 bases. Germline CDR1 SGHTA, CDR2 FQGTGA. Trimming removed 1 base from V and 4 bases from J, with 15 bases in between. This CDR3 comprises 16 residues. CDR3 loop: CASSLKGGPPADTQYF. Here the CDR3 DNA reads TGTGCCAGCAGCTTAAAGGGAGGACCCCCCGCAGATACGCAGTATTTT.

Only a few counts were recorded for this clonotype. The chain is built from TRBV4-1 and TRBJ2-1, with a possible D match to TRBD2 (5 bases). The germline V and J ends were trimmed by 1 base and 6 bases, with 16 bases remaining between them. The CDR3 sequence is 16 residues long. Germline V gene data show CDR1 as MGHRA and CDR2 as YSYEKL. CDR3 coding DNA: TGCGCCAGCAGCCAAGGTCCTCCCCTAGAGGGCAATGAGCAGTTCTTC. Amino acid sequence: CASSQGPPLEGNEQFF.

The sample holds a few counts of this clonotype. The chain links TRBV20-1 to TRBJ2-3, with TRBD2 matching over 11 bases. The CDR3 is 17 amino acids. V gave up 2 bases and J gave up 2 bases; unmatched junction bases: 9. From germline, CDR1 is DFQATT and CDR2 SNEGSKA (reference sequence). The CDR3 DNA reads TGCAGTGCTAGATCTCTGGGACTAGCGGACGTCACAGATACGCAGTATTTT. Amino acid sequence: CSARSLGLADVTDTQYF.

The CDR3 reads CSVRTGNEKLFF. DNA for the CDR3: TGCAGCGTTCGGACAGGAAATGAAAAACTGTTTTTT. This chain uses TRBV29-1 with TRBJ1-4; TRBD1 matches 7 bases. The CDR3 covers 12 residues. Germline lookup yields CDR1 SQVTM and CDR2 ANQGSEA. V was pared by 5 bases and J by 5 bases, with 2 bases of the junction left unmatched. Drawing the rest from reference TRBV29-1 and TRBJ1-4, the complete variable domain is SAVISQKPSRDICQRGTSLTIQCQVDSQVTMMFWYRQQPGQSLTLIATANQGSEATYESGFVIDKFPISRPNLTFSTLTVSNMSPEDSSIYLCSVRTGNEKLFFGSGTQLSVL.

The V gene is TRBV24-1, the J gene TRBJ2-1; 8 bases agree with TRBD1. The V segment lost 3 bases and the J segment 7 bases; nucleotides outside the gene matches: 16. CDR3 size: 18 residues. Germline lookup yields CDR1 KGHDR and CDR2 SFDVKD. CDR3 protein: CATSDQPYGQGGTNEQFF. CDR3 sequence (DNA): TGTGCCACCAGTGATCAACCCTACGGACAGGGAGGAACTAATGAGCAGTTCTTC.

There are a few counts of this clonotype. The chain has TRBV5-8 and TRBJ2-3; TRBD2 aligns across 10 bases. The V segment lost 2 bases and the J segment 2 bases; nucleotides outside the gene matches: 5. The CDR3 spans 16 residues. Germline V gene lookup returns CDR1 SGHTS and CDR2 YDEGEE. The CDR3 sequence: CASSFGSGGLTDTQYF. Here the CDR3 DNA reads TGTGCCAGCAGCTTTGGTAGCGGGGGGCTCACAGATACGCAGTATTTT.

This chain uses TRBV5-1 with TRBJ1-1; D is uncertain. CDR1 and CDR2 (germline): SGHRS, YFSETQ. The CDR3 loop spans 13 amino acids. The germline V and J ends were trimmed by 0 bases and 8 bases, with 11 bases remaining between them. Written as DNA, the CDR3 is TGCGCCAGCAGCTTGGGGCTGATTGGGGAAGCTTTCTTT. This translates into CASSLGLIGEAFF.

The sample holds a few counts of this clonotype. The chain couples TRBV7-3 to TRBJ1-1, with D uncertain. This CDR3 contains 13 residues. CDR1 is SGHTA and CDR2 is FQGTGA in the germline V gene. The V end was cut by 1 base, the J end by 6 bases, with 9 bases between. CDR3 sequence: CASSLSPGAEAFF. The DNA of the CDR3 is TGTGCCAGCAGCTTAAGCCCTGGCGCTGAAGCTTTCTTT.

The rearrangement links TRBV27 to TRBJ1-2; no reliable D call. Trimming cost V 0 bases and J 6 bases, with 14 bases left between them. Germline V CDR1 and CDR2: MNHEY, SMNVEV (reference sequence). This CDR3 has 15 amino acids. CDR3 sequence: CASSLSKFRPNGYTF. In nucleotides, the CDR3 is TGTGCCAGCAGTTTATCGAAGTTTCGGCCGAATGGCTACACCTTC.